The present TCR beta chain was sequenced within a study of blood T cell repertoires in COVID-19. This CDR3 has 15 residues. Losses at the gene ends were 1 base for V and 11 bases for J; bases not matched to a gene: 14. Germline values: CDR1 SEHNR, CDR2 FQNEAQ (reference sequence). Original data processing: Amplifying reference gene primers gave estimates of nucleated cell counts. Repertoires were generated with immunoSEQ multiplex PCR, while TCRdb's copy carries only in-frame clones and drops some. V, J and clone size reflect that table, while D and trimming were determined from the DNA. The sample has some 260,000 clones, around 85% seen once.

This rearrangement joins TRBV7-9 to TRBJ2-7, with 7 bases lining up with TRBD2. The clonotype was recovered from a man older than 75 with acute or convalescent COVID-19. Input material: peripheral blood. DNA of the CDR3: TGTGCCAGCAGCTTAGGGGGAGGGAAAGGGAGTCGGAAGTACTTC. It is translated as CASSLGGGKGSRKYF.